The 18 T cell receptor beta chains listed next were all sequenced from one sample in a study of cytomegalovirus exposure and HLA in healthy donors. It was with 60 Vbeta and 13 Jbeta primers that the PCR ran. Generated by immunoSEQ multiplex PCR, the TCRdb table keeps only in-frame clones and is missing some. The sample records approximately 120,000 clones, 77% being singletons. The sequencing input was PBMCs. These receptors were collected from a woman aged 40-49 years in good health and CMV-seropositive.

The chain carries TRBV28 and TRBJ1-2; a weak D match, TRBD1 (6 bases). V was clipped by 2 bases and J by 8 bases, with 15 bases between them. CDR3 length equals 14 residues. Germline V lookup: CDR1 MDHEN, CDR2 SYDVKM. CDR3 sequence: CASSLRGHARGYTF. In DNA, the CDR3 is TGTGCCAGCAGTTTAAGGGGACACGCTCGGGGCTACACCTTC.

This clone was seen more than once but under ten times. The chain has TRBV9 and TRBJ1-1; D remains ambiguous. The V end was cut by 4 bases, the J end by 0 bases, with 10 bases between. CDR1 SGDLS and CDR2 YYNGEE come from the germline V gene. This CDR3 has 14 amino acids. Here the CDR3 DNA reads TGTGCCAGCAGCACAGAAGCCTTGAACACTGAAGCTTTCTTT. Its translation is CASSTEALNTEAFF. Full variable domain (remainder filled in from reference TRBV9 and TRBJ1-1): DSGVTQTPKHLITATGQRVTLRCSPRSGDLSVYWYQQSLDQGLQFLIQYYNGEERAKGNILERFSAQQFPDLHSELNLSSLELGDSALYFCASSTEALNTEAFFGQGTRLTVV.

The gene calls are TRBV10-3 and TRBJ2-3, with a tentative D call TRBD1 (5 bases). The CDR3 covers 14 residues. Germline assignment: CDR1 ENHRY and CDR2 SYGVKD. V lost 0 bases to trimming and J lost 6 bases, with 10 bases between them. In nucleotides, the CDR3 is TGTGCCATCAGTGAGTCGGGGCAGTCTGATACGCAGTATTTT. Translation: CAISESGQSDTQYF.

The chain recombines TRBV5-4 with TRBJ2-1, with 7 bases identical to TRBD2. In germline, CDR1 is SGHNT, CDR2 YYREEE (reference sequence). V was clipped by 0 bases and J by 5 bases; unmatched bases: 5. The CDR3 covers 15 residues. As DNA, the CDR3 is TGTGCCAGCAGCTTGGTTGCTAGCGGCGACAATGAGCAGTTCTTC. It codes for CASSLVASGDNEQFF.

This chain joins TRBV28 and TRBJ1-4; unclear D gene. This CDR3 has 15 amino acids. Looked up from germline, CDR1 is MDHEN and CDR2 is SYDVKM. V shed 4 bases and J shed 4 bases, with 13 bases lying between them. The CDR3 region has the DNA TGTGCCAGCAGTTCCCGGAGGGTGGGTAATGAAAAACTGTTTTTT. Translated: CASSSRRVGNEKLFF.

The chain carries TRBV5-1 and TRBJ2-7; TRBD2 matches at 11 bases. The V gene end was trimmed by 4 bases and the J gene end by 4 bases; junction bases not matched to a gene: 7. This CDR3 has 15 residues. Germline V gene lookup returns CDR1 SGHRS and CDR2 YFSETQ. The CDR3 bases are TGCGCCAGCAGCCTCGGACTAGCGGGTGCATACGAGCAGTACTTC. Its translation is CASSLGLAGAYEQYF.

V gene TRBV18 combines with J gene TRBJ2-3, with 13 bases fitting TRBD2. The CDR3 is made up of 18 amino acids. With 3 bases clipped from V and 4 bases from J, the junction kept 10 bases outside the gene matches. Germline V gene lookup returns CDR1 KGHSH and CDR2 LQKENI. This CDR3 is CASSPLGLAGVSADTQYF. As DNA, the CDR3 is TGTGCCAGCTCACCCCTCGGACTAGCGGGAGTTTCGGCAGATACGCAGTATTTT.

This rearrangement joins TRBV4-2 to TRBJ2-3, with 10 nucleotides matching TRBD2. This CDR3 region has 15 residues. Germline CDR1 is LGHNA and CDR2 is YNFKEQ. With 1 base clipped from V and 6 bases from J, the junction kept 4 bases outside the gene matches. DNA of the CDR3: TGTGCCAGCAGCCAAGGCGGGACTAGCGTGGATACGCAGTATTTT. The encoded protein is CASSQGGTSVDTQYF.

The chain uses TRBV28 and TRBJ1-2; perhaps TRBD1 as D (5 bases). The CDR3 is 14 amino acids. Trimming took 6 bases from V and 6 from J, leaving 17 bases between them. The germline gives CDR1 MDHEN, CDR2 SYDVKM. This CDR3 reads CASSRQPVSHGYTF. CDR3 DNA: TGTGCCAGCAGCCGACAGCCTGTGTCGCATGGCTACACCTTC.

This clone turned up a few times. This chain joins TRBV6-1 and TRBJ2-5; 12 nucleotides agree with TRBD2. Germline CDR1 MNHNS, CDR2 SASEGT. The ends lost 5 bases at V and 4 bases at J; junction bases unmatched: 5. This CDR3 contains 15 residues. The CDR3 sequence is CASSLGTSGSETQYF. CDR3 coding DNA: TGTGCCAGCAGTCTCGGGACTAGCGGGTCAGAGACCCAGTACTTC.

This clone was detected once. This chain connects TRBV19 to TRBJ1-1; 7 bases map to TRBD1. The CDR3 consists of 14 residues. Germline V gives CDR1 LNHDA, CDR2 SQIVND (reference sequence). The trim removed 0 bases at V and 6 bases at J, leaving 4 bases unmatched. CDR3 sequence reads: CASSIEIQGPEAFF. CDR3 sequence (DNA): TGTGCCAGTAGTATAGAGATACAGGGGCCTGAAGCTTTCTTT.

The chain has TRBV9 and TRBJ1-2, with D hard to call. The CDR3 runs to 17 residues. Trimming removed 0 bases from V and 4 bases from J, with 19 bases in between. Per germline, CDR1 SGDLS and CDR2 YYNGEE. CDR3 region: CASSVVDTLVRPYGYTF. The CDR3, as DNA: TGTGCCAGCAGCGTAGTCGACACTTTGGTCCGACCCTATGGCTACACCTTC.

The rearrangement joins TRBV7-3 to TRBJ2-7; D remains ambiguous. In germline, CDR1 is SGHTA, CDR2 FQGTGA. CDR3 length equals 13 residues. Trimming took 1 base from V and 7 from J, leaving 11 bases between them. The CDR3 DNA sequence: TGTGCCAGCAGCTTAATACGGCACGGGGAGCAGTACTTC. Its protein is CASSLIRHGEQYF.

This sequence joins TRBV15 and TRBJ2-5; perhaps TRBD1 as D (5 bases). Trimming took off 1 base at V and 4 bases at J, with 10 bases between the two ends. The CDR3 has 14 residues. Germline-derived CDR1 and CDR2 are LNHNV and YYDKDF (reference sequence). DNA for the CDR3: TGTGCCACCAGCAGAGGTGGGGCTGGAGAGACCCAGTACTTC. Translation gives CATSRGGAGETQYF.

CDR3 protein: CASSVATESYEQYF. DNA of the CDR3: TGTGCCAGCAGCGTAGCGACAGAATCCTACGAGCAGTACTTC. This sequence joins TRBV9 and TRBJ2-7; TRBD1 is a possible D gene (5 bases). CDR3 length: 14 residues. V lost 0 bases, J lost 1 base, and 8 bases lay in between. Looked up from germline, CDR1 is SGDLS and CDR2 is YYNGEE.

The chain uses TRBV30 and TRBJ2-7, with TRBD2 matching 10 bases. In germline, CDR1 is GTSNPN, CDR2 SVGIG (reference sequence). V was clipped by 3 bases and J by 0 bases; unmatched bases: 2. The CDR3 covers 14 residues. CDR3 amino acids: CAWRRTSGSYEQYF. The CDR3 coding sequence is TGTGCCTGGAGACGGACTAGCGGCTCCTACGAGCAGTACTTC.

The chain is built from TRBV19 and TRBJ2-7; 12 positions agree with TRBD1. CDR1 is LNHDA, CDR2 SQIVND, per germline (reference sequence). After removal of 6 bases from V and 3 bases from J, the junction contained 15 bases not matched to a gene. The CDR3 loop spans 18 amino acids. CDR3 sequence reads: CASSPGTGGSGSYYEQYF. The CDR3 bases are TGTGCCAGTAGCCCTGGGACAGGGGGCAGCGGGAGCTACTACGAGCAGTACTTC.

Comments on this clone: Germline is not matched at one junction end, which may reflect a read error. The same CDR3 arises from other DNA sequences in this sample as well. The chain recombines TRBV15 with TRBJ1-5, with TRBD1 identical over 8 bases. Germline-derived CDR1 and CDR2 are LNHNV and YYDKDF (reference sequence). The CDR3 totals 15 residues. The CDR3 protein is CATSGGQGDDQPQHF. CDR3 in DNA: TGCGCCACCAGCGGCGGACAGGGAGACGATCAGCCCCAGCATTTT. Complete variable domain (other parts from reference TRBV15 and TRBJ1-5): DAMVIQNPRYQVTQFGKPVTLSCSQTLNHNVMYWYQQKSSQAPKLLFHYYDKDFNNEADTPDNFQSRRPNTSFCFLDIRSPGLGDTAMYLCATSGGQGDDQPQHFGDGTRLSIL.